This T cell receptor (beta chain) was sequenced in a study of T cell repertoires in cytomegalovirus infection (dated by TCRdb to between 2018 and 2021). With regard to the full study: Peptide stimulations targeted recently identified HLA-C-restricted CMV epitopes, whose presentation resists viral immunomodulation, together with well-studied HLA-B-restricted epitopes. Donor HLA type was relevant to the analysis, as public TCR beta signatures indicated carriage of CMV infection together with the matching HLA type. What the research found in general, with its limitations: In both this cohort and an independent cohort of 352 donors, the cumulative frequency of public TCR beta family members distinguished carriers of CMV infection plus the relevant HLA type. In the ex vivo response, HLA-C-restricted CMV-specific TCR beta clonotypes were dominant, and in two of eight donors the single most frequent clonotype came from this HLA-C-restricted group.

The instrument was an Illumina HiSeq 1500. In TCRdb, the public reads were trimmed at Q25 with fastp and aligned with MiXCR, with productive beta chains retained. Every entry covers one CDR3 protein and lists the most common genes and DNA from its rows. This sample lists hundreds of thousands of distinct CDR3 sequences; 30% to 35% were detected once. About a sixth of the sample belongs to the ten largest clones. The sample's treatment or condition, from its label and the paper: in vitro stimulation with specific CMV peptide epitopes to enrich CMV-specific T cells. This clonotype has only a few counts. The antigen this receptor binds is unknown. Qualities for individual bases were not recorded, and no much larger clone is one base off. CDR1 and CDR2, per the germline V gene, are SQVTM and ANQGSEA. The CDR3 sequence holds 11 residues, the cysteine and phenylalanine included. Only CDR3 DNA is held: 33 bases, read in frame from base 1. The V and J ends are trimmed by 7 bases and 5 bases, leaving 9 bases between them.

Recombination connected TRBV29-1 to TRBJ2-1, with the D segment identity uncertain. Source: cultured PBMCs, taken from culture after CMV antigen stimulation. This receptor was obtained from a human donor in good health (CMV status not recorded). Some clones in this sample may be carry-over from other donors' samples. The CDR3 reads CSATKNNEQFF. The nucleotide sequence reads as follows: TGCAGCGCCACCAAAAACAATGAGCAGTTCTTC.